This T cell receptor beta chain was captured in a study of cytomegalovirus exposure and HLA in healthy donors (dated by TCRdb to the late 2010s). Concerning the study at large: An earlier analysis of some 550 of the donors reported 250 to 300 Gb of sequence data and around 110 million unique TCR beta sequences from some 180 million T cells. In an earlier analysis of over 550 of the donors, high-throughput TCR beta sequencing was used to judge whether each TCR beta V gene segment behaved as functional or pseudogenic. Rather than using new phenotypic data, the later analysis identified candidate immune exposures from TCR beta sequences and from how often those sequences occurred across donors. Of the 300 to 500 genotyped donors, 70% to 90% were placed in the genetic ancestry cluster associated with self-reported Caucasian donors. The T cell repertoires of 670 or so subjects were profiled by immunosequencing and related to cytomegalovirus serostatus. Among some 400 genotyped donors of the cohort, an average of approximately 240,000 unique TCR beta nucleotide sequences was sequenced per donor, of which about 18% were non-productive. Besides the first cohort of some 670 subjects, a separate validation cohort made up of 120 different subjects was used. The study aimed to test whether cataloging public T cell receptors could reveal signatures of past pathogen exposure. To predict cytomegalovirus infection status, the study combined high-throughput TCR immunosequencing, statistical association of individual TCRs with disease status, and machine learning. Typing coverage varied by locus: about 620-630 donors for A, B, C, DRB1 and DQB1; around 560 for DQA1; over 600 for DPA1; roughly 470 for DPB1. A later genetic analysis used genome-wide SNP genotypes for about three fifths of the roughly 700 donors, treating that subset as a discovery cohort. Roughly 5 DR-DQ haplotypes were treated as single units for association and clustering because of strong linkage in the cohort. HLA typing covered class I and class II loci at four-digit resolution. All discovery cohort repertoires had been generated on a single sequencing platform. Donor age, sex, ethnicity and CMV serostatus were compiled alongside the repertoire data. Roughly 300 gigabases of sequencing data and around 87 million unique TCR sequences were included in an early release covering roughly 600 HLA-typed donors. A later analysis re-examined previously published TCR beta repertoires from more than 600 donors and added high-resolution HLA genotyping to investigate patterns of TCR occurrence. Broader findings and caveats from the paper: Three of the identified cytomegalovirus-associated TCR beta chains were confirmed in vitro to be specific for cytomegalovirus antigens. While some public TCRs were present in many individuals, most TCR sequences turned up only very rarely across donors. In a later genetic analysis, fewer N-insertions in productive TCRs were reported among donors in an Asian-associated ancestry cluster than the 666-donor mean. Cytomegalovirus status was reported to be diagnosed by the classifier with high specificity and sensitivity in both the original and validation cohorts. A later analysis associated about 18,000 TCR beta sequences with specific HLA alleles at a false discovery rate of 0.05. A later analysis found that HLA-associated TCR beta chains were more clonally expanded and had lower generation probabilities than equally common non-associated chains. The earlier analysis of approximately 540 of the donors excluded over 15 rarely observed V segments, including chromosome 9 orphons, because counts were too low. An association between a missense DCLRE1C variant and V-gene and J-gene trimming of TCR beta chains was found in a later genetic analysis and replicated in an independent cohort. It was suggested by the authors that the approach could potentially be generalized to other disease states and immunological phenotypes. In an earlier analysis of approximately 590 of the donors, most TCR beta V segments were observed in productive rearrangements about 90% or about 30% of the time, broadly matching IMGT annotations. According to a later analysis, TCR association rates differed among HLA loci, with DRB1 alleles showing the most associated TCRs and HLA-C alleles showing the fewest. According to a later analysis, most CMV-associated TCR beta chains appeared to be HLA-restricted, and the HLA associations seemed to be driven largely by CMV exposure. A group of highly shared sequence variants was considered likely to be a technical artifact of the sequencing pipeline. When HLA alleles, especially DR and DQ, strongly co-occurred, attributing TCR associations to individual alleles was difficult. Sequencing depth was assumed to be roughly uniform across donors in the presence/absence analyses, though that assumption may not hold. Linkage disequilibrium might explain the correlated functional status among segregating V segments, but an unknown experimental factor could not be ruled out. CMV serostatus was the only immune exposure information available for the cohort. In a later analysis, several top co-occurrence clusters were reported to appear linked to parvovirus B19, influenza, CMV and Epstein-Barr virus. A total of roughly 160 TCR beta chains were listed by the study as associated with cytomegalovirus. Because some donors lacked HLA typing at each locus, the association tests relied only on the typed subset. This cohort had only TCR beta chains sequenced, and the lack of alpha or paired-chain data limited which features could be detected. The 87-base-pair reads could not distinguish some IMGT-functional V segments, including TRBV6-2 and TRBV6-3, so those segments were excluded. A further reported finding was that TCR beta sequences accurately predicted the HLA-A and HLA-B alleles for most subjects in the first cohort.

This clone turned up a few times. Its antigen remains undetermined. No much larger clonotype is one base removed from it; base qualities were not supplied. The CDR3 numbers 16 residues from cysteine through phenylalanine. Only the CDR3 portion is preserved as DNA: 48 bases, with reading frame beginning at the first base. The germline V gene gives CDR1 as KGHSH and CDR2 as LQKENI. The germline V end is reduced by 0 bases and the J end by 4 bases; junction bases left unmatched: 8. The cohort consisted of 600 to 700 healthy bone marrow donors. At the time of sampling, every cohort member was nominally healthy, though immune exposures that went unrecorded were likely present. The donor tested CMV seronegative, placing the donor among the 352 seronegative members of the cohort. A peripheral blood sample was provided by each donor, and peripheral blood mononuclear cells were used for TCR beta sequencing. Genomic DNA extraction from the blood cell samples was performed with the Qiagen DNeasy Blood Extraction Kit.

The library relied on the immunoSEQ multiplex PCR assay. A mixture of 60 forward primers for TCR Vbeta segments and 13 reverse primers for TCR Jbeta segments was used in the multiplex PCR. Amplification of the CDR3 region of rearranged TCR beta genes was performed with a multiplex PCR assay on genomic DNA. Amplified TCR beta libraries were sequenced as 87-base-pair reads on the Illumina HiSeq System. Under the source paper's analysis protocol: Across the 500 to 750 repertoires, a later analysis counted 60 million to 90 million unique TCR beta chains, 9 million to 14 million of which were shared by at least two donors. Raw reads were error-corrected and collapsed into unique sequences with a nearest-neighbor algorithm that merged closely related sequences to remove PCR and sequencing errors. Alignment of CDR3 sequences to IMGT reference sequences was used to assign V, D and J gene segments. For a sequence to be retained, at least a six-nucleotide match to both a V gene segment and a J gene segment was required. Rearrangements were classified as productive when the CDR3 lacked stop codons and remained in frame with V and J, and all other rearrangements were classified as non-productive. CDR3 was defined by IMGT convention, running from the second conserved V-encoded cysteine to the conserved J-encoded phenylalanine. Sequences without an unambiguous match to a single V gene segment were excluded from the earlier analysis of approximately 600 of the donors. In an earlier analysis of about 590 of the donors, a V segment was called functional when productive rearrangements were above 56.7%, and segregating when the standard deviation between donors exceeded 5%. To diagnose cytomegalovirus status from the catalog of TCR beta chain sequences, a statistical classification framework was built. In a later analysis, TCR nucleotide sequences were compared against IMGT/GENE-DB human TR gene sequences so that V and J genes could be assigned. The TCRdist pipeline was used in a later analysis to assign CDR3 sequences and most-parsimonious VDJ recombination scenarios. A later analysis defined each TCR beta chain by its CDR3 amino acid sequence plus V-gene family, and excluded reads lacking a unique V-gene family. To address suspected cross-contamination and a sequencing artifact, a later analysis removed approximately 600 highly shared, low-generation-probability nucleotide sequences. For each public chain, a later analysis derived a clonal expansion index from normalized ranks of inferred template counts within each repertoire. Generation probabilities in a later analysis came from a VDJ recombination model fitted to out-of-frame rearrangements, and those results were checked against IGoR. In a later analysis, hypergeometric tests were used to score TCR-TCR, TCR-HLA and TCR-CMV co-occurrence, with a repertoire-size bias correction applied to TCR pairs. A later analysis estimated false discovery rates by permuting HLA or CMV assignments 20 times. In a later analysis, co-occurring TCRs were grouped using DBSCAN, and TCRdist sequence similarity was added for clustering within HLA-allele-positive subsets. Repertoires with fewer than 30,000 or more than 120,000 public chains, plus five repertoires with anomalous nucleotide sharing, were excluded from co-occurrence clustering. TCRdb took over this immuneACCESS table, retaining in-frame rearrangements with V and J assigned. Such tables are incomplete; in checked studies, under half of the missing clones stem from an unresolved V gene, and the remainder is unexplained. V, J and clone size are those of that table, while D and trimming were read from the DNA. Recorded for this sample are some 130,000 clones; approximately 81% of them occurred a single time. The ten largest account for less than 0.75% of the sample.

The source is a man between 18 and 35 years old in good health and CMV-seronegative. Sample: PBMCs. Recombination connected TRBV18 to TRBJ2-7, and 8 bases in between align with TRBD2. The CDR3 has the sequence CASSPPVVAGQYEQYF. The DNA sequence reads TGTGCCAGCTCACCACCCGTGGTAGCGGGGCAGTACGAGCAGTACTTC.